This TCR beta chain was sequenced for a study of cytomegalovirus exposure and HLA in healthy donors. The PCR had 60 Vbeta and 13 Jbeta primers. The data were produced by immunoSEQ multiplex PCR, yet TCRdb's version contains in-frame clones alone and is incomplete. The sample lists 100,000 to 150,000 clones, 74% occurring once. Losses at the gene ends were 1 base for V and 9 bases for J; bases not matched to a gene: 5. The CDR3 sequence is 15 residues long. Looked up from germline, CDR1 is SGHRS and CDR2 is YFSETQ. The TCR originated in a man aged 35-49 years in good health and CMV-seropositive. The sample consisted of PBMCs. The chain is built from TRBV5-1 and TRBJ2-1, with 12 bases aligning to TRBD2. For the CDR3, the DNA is TGCGCCAGCAGCTTGCGTCTAGCGGGGGGGCGTGAGCAGTTCTTC. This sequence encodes CASSLRLAGGREQFF.